The sequence of this TCR beta chain was determined in a study of shared T cell receptors in the human thymus (dated by TCRdb to the early 2020s). Context from the whole study: The study examined how the human thymus generates shared, self-reactive T-cell receptor alpha chains.

To prepare the library, the immunoSEQ multiplex PCR assay was applied. TCRdb provides this immuneACCESS table in a form limited to in-frame rearrangements. Some clones are lacking; in checked studies, under half of them reflect an unresolved V gene, and why the rest are absent is not known. The sample table shows 500,000 to 550,000 clones, and approximately 80% are seen once. More than 0.01% of the sample lies in the top ten. A note on this clone: Its antigen is unknown. No much larger clonotype is one base removed from it; base qualities were not supplied.

These data are also associated with another study on human thymus T cells. As noted in the second study: Donors were immunologically healthy infants undergoing open corrective cardiac surgery for congenital heart defects in Finland. Thymus tissue was collected as surgical resects that were removed during corrective cardiac surgery. V and J gene segment usage appeared biased in both thymic and peripheral blood repertoires. The related research reported highly overlapping thymic TCR repertoires among unrelated individuals. TCR alpha and beta repertoires from about 8 infant thymus samples and a few related peripheral blood samples were characterized in the study. The infant donors were roughly 7 to 244 days old, and the cohort included six males and a couple of females. After being mechanically released from the tissue, thymocytes were kept at -70 degrees C in pellets of roughly 9.5-31 million cells. A QIAsymphony instrument was used to extract genomic DNA from the frozen cell pellets. TCRB and TCRAD loci were amplified from a standardized quantity of quality-controlled genomic DNA using the immunoSEQ multiplex PCR assay. The V(D)J region was spanned by amplicons of a length sufficient to cover the CDR3 and to identify V and J genes. The commercial immunoSEQ service was used to sequence amplicons on an Illumina platform. Corrections for primer bias and sequencing errors followed previously described methods, while TCRAD and TCRB definitions were based on the IMGT database. The repertoires were analysed using immunoSEQ Analyzer 3.0 and VDJTools for basic statistics, V/J segment usage, diversity estimates, rarefaction and pairwise overlap. Diversity was estimated with Chao1, ChaoE, Efron-Thisted, Shannon and inverse Simpson indices, and also on datasets down-sampled to the smallest sample. For repertoire overlap, CDR3 nucleotide sequence, V gene and J gene had to match strictly, and clustering was done by Jaccard-based multidimensional scaling. On average, about 810,000 unique TCRB clonotypes were obtained from thymus samples, compared with 80,000 to 85,000 from blood samples.

Sequenced material: thymocytes. This TCR was sampled from a boy under two years old with a congenital heart defect. Donor details come from another sample of the same person, matched by shared clones.

The CDR3 protein is CASSLFVAGSTDTQYF. The DNA sequence is as follows: TGTGCCAGCAGCTTATTCGTAGCGGGTAGCACAGATACGCAGTATTTT. The chain employs TRBV7-2 and TRBJ2-3; 7 junctional bases match TRBD2. Sequences SGHTA (CDR1) and FQGNSA (CDR2) are obtained from the germline V gene. The CDR3 starts with the cysteine, ends with the phenylalanine, and has 16 residues. Only the CDR3 region is kept as DNA, spanning 48 bases read in frame from base 1. The germline V end is reduced by 2 bases and the J end by 0 bases; junction bases left unmatched: 5.